Presented here are 27 T cell receptor beta chains from one specimen sequenced in a study of cytomegalovirus exposure and HLA in healthy donors. The PCR made use of 60 Vbeta and 13 Jbeta primers. Libraries were prepared by immunoSEQ multiplex PCR; TCRdb keeps only in-frame clonotypes and omits some of them. In the table there are 200,000 to 250,000 clones, roughly 80% of which are singletons. Sequencing was carried out using PBMCs. The receptors were sampled from a woman in her thirties or forties in good health and CMV-seronegative.

The chain carries TRBV4-2 and TRBJ2-7; weak D call: TRBD2 (5 bases). CDR3 length equals 14 residues. Germline CDR1 reads LGHNA; CDR2 reads YNFKEQ. Trimming left V 4 bases short and J 0 bases short, with 10 bases between. The CDR3 sequence is CASSPSKSSYEQYF. The CDR3 nucleotides are TGTGCCAGCAGCCCTAGCAAAAGCTCCTACGAGCAGTACTTC.

CDR3 nucleotides: TGTGCCAGCAGTGTCGGACTATCCAAGACCCAGTACTTC. It specifies CASSVGLSKTQYF. The V gene is TRBV28, the J gene TRBJ2-5; D is possibly TRBD2 (6 bases). Germline CDR1 MDHEN, CDR2 SYDVKM. Trimming removed 5 bases at V and 6 bases at J, with 13 bases between. This CDR3 region has 13 residues.

The V call is TRBV14, the J call TRBJ1-1; D is unclear. The CDR3 sequence is 13 residues long. CDR1 and CDR2 (germline): SGHDN, FVKESK. Trimming stripped 0 bases from V and 0 bases from J, with 2 bases between. CDR3 DNA: TGTGCCAGCAGCCAAGATATGAACACTGAAGCTTTCTTT. This gives the protein CASSQDMNTEAFF.

CDR3 in amino acids: CVRSSEFGVLNNEQFF. CDR3 coding DNA: TGTGTCAGAAGCTCAGAGTTCGGGGTACTTAACAATGAGCAGTTCTTC. The chain carries TRBV7-5 and TRBJ2-1; the table's D call TRBD2 went unverified against the DNA. TRBV7-5 constitutes a pseudogene. The CDR3 sequence is 16 residues long.

J is TRBJ1-2 and V is TRBV2; 7 bases match TRBD1. This CDR3 is built from 14 residues. With V trimmed by 7 bases and J by 10 bases, 15 bases remained unmatched. Germline loops: CDR1 SNHLY, CDR2 FYNNEI. CDR3 loop: CASTSRTGTALYTF. Here the CDR3 DNA reads TGTGCCAGCACCTCCAGAACCGGGACAGCCCTCTACACCTTC.

This clone was seen once. V gene TRBV13 combines with J gene TRBJ2-7; D perhaps matches TRBD2 (5 bases). CDR3 size: 13 residues. The germline V and J ends were trimmed by 7 bases and 6 bases, with 16 bases remaining between them. In germline, CDR1 is PRHDT, CDR2 FYEKMQ (reference sequence). The CDR3 here is CASKTRERLEQYF. The CDR3 nucleotides are TGTGCCAGCAAAACTAGGGAGAGGCTCGAGCAGTACTTC. Using reference TRBV13 and TRBJ2-7 for the parts outside the CDR3, the full variable domain is AAGVIQSPRHLIKEKRETATLKCYPIPRHDTVYWYQQGPGQDPQFLISFYEKMQSDKGSIPDRFSAQQFSDYHSELNMSSLELGDSALYFCASKTRERLEQYFGPGTRLTVT.

The chain recombines TRBV7-9 with TRBJ2-7, with D hard to call. The V end lost 5 bases, the J end lost 0 bases, and 11 bases lay between the germline ends. Germline CDR1 reads SEHNR; CDR2 reads FQNEAQ (reference sequence). The CDR3 loop spans 14 amino acids. CDR3 residues: CASSGTASSYEQYF. CDR3 DNA: TGTGCCAGCAGCGGCACCGCAAGCTCCTACGAGCAGTACTTC.

The chain recombines TRBV9 with TRBJ2-7, with D possibly being TRBD2 (6 bases). Trimming removed 3 bases at V and 1 base at J, with 11 bases between. The CDR3 length is 14 residues. Germline CDR1 SGDLS, CDR2 YYNGEE. In DNA form, the CDR3 reads TGTGCCAGCAGCGCGGGACTGGCTTCCTACGAGCAGTACTTC. Translating gives CASSAGLASYEQYF.

This clone was recorded once. The J gene is TRBJ1-1, the V gene TRBV27; no reliable D call. This CDR3 is built from 13 residues. Trimming pared 3 bases from V and 4 bases from J, leaving 9 bases between. The germline CDR1 and CDR2 sequences are MNHEY and SMNVEV (reference sequence). The CDR3 spells CASSFGGPTEAFF. CDR3 DNA sequence: TGTGCCAGCAGTTTCGGTGGTCCCACTGAAGCTTTCTTT.

This CDR3 reads CASSGREWNTEAFF. The CDR3 nucleotides are TGTGCCAGCAGTGGCCGGGAGTGGAACACTGAAGCTTTCTTT. This rearrangement joins TRBV6-1 to TRBJ1-1; no definite D call. Trimming removed 4 bases from V and 1 base from J, with 10 bases in between. Germline loops: CDR1 MNHNS, CDR2 SASEGT. This CDR3 is built from 14 residues.

The CDR3 protein is CASSDSRGWGSGNTIYF. DNA for the CDR3: TGTGCCAGCAGTGATAGCAGGGGATGGGGATCTGGAAACACCATATATTTT. V usage is TRBV6-1 and J usage is TRBJ1-3; D may be TRBD1 (6 bases). The V and J ends lost 3 bases and 1 base respectively, with 16 bases between them. The CDR3 is 17 residues long. Germline-derived CDR1 and CDR2 are MNHNS and SASEGT.

Notes on this clone: Relative to the germline gene, one junction end is altered; a read error may explain this. The chain carries TRBV7-9 and TRBJ2-1; D possibly corresponds to TRBD1 (5 bases). Looked up from germline, CDR1 is SEHNR and CDR2 is FQNEAQ (reference sequence). This CDR3 comprises 16 residues. The CDR3 sequence: CSSSLGQGATWPAGFF. In DNA form, the CDR3 reads TGTTCCAGCAGCTTAGGACAAGGGGCCACTTGGCCTGCTGGGTTCTTC.

The chain is built from TRBV21-1 and TRBJ2-7; no DNA check was done on the table's D call, TRBD1. TRBV21-1 is reported as a pseudogene. This CDR3 has 15 residues. As DNA, the CDR3 is TGTGCCAGCAGCAACTCTCAGGACAGTACTACCGAGCAGTACTTC. Amino acids: CASSNSQDSTTEQYF.

The chain has TRBV19 and TRBJ1-2; 12 bases match TRBD1. Germline assignment: CDR1 LNHDA and CDR2 SQIVND (reference sequence). The CDR3 covers 15 residues. The trim removed 10 bases at V and 3 bases at J, leaving 9 bases unmatched. CDR3 sequence: CATHSGTGGDYGYTF. Written as DNA, the CDR3 is TGTGCCACTCACTCGGGGACAGGGGGCGACTATGGCTACACCTTC.

This clone has only a few counts. The chain employs TRBV7-6 and TRBJ2-7; 11 bases line up with TRBD2. The CDR3 runs to 16 residues. Looked up from germline, CDR1 is SGHVS and CDR2 is FNYEAQ. The J segment lost 2 bases and the V segment lost 4 bases, leaving 7 bases of the junction unmatched. CDR3 sequence (DNA): TGTGCCAGCAGCTCTCAAGGGACTAGCGGAACCTACGAGCAGTACTTC. Translating gives CASSSQGTSGTYEQYF. The full variable domain, in which reference TRBV7-6 and TRBJ2-7 provide the parts outside the CDR3, is GAGVSQSPRYKVTKRGQDVALRCDPISGHVSLYWYRQALGQGPEFLTYFNYEAQQDKSGLPNDRFSAERPEGSISTLTIQRTEQRDSAMYRCASSSQGTSGTYEQYFGPGTRLTVT.

The chain joins TRBV18 to TRBJ2-1; D remains ambiguous. CDR1 is KGHSH and CDR2 is LQKENI in the germline V gene. V lost 0 bases and J lost 10, with 7 bases in between. This CDR3 contains 12 residues. The CDR3 protein is CASSPPGTEQFF. DNA for the CDR3: TGTGCCAGCTCACCACCGGGCACGGAGCAGTTCTTC.

The chain combines TRBV9 with TRBJ2-2; the match to TRBD1 covers 7 bases. Germline V gives CDR1 SGDLS, CDR2 YYNGEE. This CDR3 region has 15 residues. V shed 6 bases, J shed 2 bases, and the junction held 7 bases outside the gene matches. CDR3 in amino acids: CASTTGTVNTGELFF. The CDR3 nucleotides read TGTGCCAGCACCACCGGGACAGTAAACACCGGGGAGCTGTTTTTT.

The chain is built from TRBV30 and TRBJ1-1, with TRBD1 matching 10 bases. V lost 6 bases and J lost 0; bases outside the gene matches: 4. The germline CDR1 and CDR2 sequences are GTSNPN and SVGIG (reference sequence). The CDR3 contains 14 residues. In nucleotides, the CDR3 is TGTGCCTGTCGGACAGGGGGGGTGAACACTGAAGCTTTCTTT. It is translated as CACRTGGVNTEAFF.

The chain carries TRBV11-2 and TRBJ2-7, with a possible D match to TRBD1 (5 bases). The CDR3 consists of 15 residues. The germline CDR1 and CDR2 sequences are SGHAT and FQNNGV. Trimming pared 3 bases from V and 0 bases from J, leaving 12 bases between. The CDR3 sequence is CASSFGDSSSYEQYF. Here the CDR3 DNA reads TGTGCCAGCAGCTTTGGAGACAGCAGCTCCTACGAGCAGTACTTC.

The V call is TRBV5-1, the J call TRBJ2-1, with D possibly being TRBD2 (6 bases). CDR3 length: 14 amino acids. With 2 bases removed from V and 4 bases from J, the gap between germline ends came to 10 bases. Per germline, CDR1 SGHRS and CDR2 YFSETQ. CDR3 bases: TGCGCCAGCAGCTTACTAGCCGGTTACAATGAGCAGTTCTTC. Its protein product is CASSLLAGYNEQFF. The complete variable domain, with remaining parts taken from reference TRBV5-1 and TRBJ2-1, reads KAGVTQTPRYLIKTRGQQVTLSCSPISGHRSVSWYQQTPGQGLQFLFEYFSETQRNKGNFPGRFSGRQFSNSRSEMNVSTLELGDSALYLCASSLLAGYNEQFFGPGTRLTVL.

The chain uses TRBV19 and TRBJ1-2, with 9 bases fitting TRBD1. V lost 4 bases and J lost 6; bases outside the gene matches: 12. The CDR3 has 16 amino acids. Germline values: CDR1 LNHDA, CDR2 SQIVND (reference sequence). The CDR3 sequence: CASSKRGTGRQDGYTF. The CDR3 DNA reads TGTGCCAGTAGTAAACGGGGGACAGGGAGGCAGGATGGCTACACCTTC. The whole variable domain, remainder taken from reference TRBV19 and TRBJ1-2, is DGGITQSPKYLFRKEGQNVTLSCEQNLNHDAMYWYRQDPGQGLRLIYYSQIVNDFQKGDIAEGYSVSREKKESFPLTVTSAQKNPTAFYLCASSKRGTGRQDGYTFGSGTRLTVV.

The chain couples TRBV18 to TRBJ1-1; 8 positions match TRBD1. Trimming at V came to 4 bases and at J to 4 bases, leaving 8 bases not matched to a gene. Germline V CDR1 and CDR2: KGHSH, LQKENI. This CDR3 is 15 amino acids long. The CDR3 sequence: CASSLGQGMSTEAFF. Written as DNA, the CDR3 is TGTGCCAGCTCACTAGGACAGGGAATGAGCACTGAAGCTTTCTTT.

This clone occurred once. The chain has TRBV7-6 and TRBJ2-2; possibly TRBD1 for D (5 bases). The CDR3 totals 16 residues. Looked up from germline, CDR1 is SGHVS and CDR2 is FNYEAQ. Trimming left V 1 base short and J 4 bases short, with 13 bases between. The CDR3 here is CASSLEAQGITGELFF. Here the CDR3 DNA reads TGTGCCAGCAGCTTAGAGGCCCAGGGTATCACCGGGGAGCTGTTTTTT.

This chain joins TRBV5-1 and TRBJ2-6; D is perhaps TRBD2 (5 bases). V lost 3 bases and J 11 bases, leaving 15 bases between the germline ends. From germline, CDR1 is SGHRS and CDR2 YFSETQ. The CDR3 length is 14 residues. The CDR3 loop reads CASSSLGNHYVLTF. The CDR3 nucleotides read TGCGCCAGCAGCTCCCTCGGGAACCATTACGTCCTGACTTTC.

The chain employs TRBV11-2 and TRBJ1-2; no clear D. This CDR3 is 15 amino acids long. From germline, CDR1 is SGHAT and CDR2 FQNNGV. V gave up 5 bases and J gave up 0 bases, with 13 bases separating them. The CDR3: CASSKTSGSNYGYTF. CDR3 in DNA: TGTGCCAGCAGCAAAACCTCGGGGTCTAACTATGGCTACACCTTC.

This chain links TRBV6-5 with TRBJ2-4; 8 bases map to TRBD1. V lost 5 bases to trimming and J lost 9 bases; unmatched junction nucleotides: 9. The CDR3 totals 14 residues. CDR1 is MNHEY, CDR2 SVGAGI, per germline. In nucleotides, the CDR3 is TGTGCCAGCAGTCTCCGGACAGGGCGAGCCATTCAGTACTTC. It yields the protein CASSLRTGRAIQYF.

V gene TRBV19 combines with J gene TRBJ1-2; tentatively, D is TRBD1 (6 bases). Trimming took 4 bases from V and 4 from J, leaving 10 bases between them. This CDR3 has 13 amino acids. CDR1 is LNHDA and CDR2 is SQIVND in the germline V gene (reference sequence). The CDR3 spells CASSSQGTYGYTF. In DNA, the CDR3 is TGTGCCAGTAGTAGCCAGGGGACCTATGGCTACACCTTC.